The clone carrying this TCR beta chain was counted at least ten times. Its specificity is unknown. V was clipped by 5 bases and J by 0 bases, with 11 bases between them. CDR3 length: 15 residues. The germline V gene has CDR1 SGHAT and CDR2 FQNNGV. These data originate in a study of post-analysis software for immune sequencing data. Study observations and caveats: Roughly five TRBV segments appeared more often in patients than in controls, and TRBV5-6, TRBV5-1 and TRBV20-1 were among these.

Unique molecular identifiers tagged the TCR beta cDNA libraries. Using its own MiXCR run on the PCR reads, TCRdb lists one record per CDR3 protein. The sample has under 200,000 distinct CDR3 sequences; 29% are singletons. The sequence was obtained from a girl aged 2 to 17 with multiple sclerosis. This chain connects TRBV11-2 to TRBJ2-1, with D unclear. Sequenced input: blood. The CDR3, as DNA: TGTGCCAGCAGCCAACTCCGATACTCCTACAATGAGCAGTTCTTC. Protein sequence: CASSQLRYSYNEQFF.